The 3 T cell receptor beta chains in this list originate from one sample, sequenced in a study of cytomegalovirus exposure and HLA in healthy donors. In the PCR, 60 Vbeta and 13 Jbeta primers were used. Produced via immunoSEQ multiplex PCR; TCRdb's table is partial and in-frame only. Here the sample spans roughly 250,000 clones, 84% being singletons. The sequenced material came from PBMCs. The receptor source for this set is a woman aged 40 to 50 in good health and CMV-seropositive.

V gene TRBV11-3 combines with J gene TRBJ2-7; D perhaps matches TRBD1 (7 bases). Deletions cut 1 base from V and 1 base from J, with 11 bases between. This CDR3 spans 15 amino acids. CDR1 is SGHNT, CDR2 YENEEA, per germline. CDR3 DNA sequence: TGTGCCAGCAGCTTAGTCGCGGGACAGTCCTACGAGCAGTACTTC. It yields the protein CASSLVAGQSYEQYF.

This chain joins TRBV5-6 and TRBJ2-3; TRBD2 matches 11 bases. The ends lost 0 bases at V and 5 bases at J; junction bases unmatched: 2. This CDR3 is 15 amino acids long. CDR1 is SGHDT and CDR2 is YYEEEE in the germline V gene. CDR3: CASSLGLAGGDTQYF. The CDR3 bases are TGTGCCAGCAGCTTGGGGCTAGCGGGGGGAGATACGCAGTATTTT.

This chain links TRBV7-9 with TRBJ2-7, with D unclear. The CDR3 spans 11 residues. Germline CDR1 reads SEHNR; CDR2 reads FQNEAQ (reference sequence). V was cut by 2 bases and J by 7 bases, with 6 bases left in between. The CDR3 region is CASSLFGEQYF. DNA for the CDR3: TGTGCCAGCAGCTTATTCGGGGAGCAGTACTTC.